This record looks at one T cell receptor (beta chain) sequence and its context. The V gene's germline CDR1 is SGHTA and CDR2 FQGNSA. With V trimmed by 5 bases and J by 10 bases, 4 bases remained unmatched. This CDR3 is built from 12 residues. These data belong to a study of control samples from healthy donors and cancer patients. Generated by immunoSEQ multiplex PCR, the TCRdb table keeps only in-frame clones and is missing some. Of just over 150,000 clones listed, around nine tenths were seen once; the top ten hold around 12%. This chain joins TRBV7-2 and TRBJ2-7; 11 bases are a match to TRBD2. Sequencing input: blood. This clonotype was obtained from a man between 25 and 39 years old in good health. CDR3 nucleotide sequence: TGTGCCAGCAGCCTGACTAGCGGGGCTCAGTACTTC. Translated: CASSLTSGAQYF. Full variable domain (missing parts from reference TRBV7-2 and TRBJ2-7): GAGVSQSPSNKVTEKGKDVELRCDPISGHTALYWYRQSLGQGLEFLIYFQGNSAPDKSGLPSDRFSAERTGGSVSTLTIQRTQQEDSAVYLCASSLTSGAQYFGPGTRLTVT.